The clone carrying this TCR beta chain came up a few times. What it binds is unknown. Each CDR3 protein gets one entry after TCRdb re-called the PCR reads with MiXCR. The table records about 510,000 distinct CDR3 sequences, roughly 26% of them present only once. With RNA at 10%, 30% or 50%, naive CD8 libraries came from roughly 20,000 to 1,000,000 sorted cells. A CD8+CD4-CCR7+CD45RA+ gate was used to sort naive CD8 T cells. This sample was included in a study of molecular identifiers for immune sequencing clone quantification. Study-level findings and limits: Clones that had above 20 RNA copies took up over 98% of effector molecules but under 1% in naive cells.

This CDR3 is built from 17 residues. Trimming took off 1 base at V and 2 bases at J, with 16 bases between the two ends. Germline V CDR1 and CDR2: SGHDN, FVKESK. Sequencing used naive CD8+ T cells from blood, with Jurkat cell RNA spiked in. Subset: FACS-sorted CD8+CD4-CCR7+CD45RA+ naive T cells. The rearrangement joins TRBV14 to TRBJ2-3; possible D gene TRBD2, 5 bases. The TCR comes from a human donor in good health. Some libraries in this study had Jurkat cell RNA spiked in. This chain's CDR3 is CASSQGSYRGYTDTQYF. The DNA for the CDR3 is TGTGCCAGCAGCCAAGGCTCCTACCGGGGTTACACAGATACGCAGTATTTT.